The clone carrying this TCR beta chain was counted ten times or more. Its matching antigen is unknown. The data stem from a study of regulatory T cells in long-lasting Graves disease. Study background: More than 5 years of antithyroid drugs with positive TSH receptor antibodies defined persistent Graves' disease. Study-wide points: Persistent disease samples used TRBV28, TRBJ1-2 and TRBJ2-5 preferentially. New patients shared some 980 public clonotypes, and persistent patients shared more, with a few thousand.

Combining iRepertoire HTBI primers with Arm-PCR of CDR3 regions, the authors built TCR beta libraries. TCRdb processed the multiplex PCR reads anew with MiXCR; each CDR3 protein has one entry. The table has 400,000 to 500,000 distinct CDR3 sequences, under 25% seen once; the top ten hold roughly 7.1%. CDR3 size: 14 residues. V lost 5 bases and J lost 2, with 15 bases in between. Per germline, CDR1 SQVTM and CDR2 ANQGSEA. Time point described: persistent/refractory GD, antithyroid drugs over 5 years with positive TRAb. Generation of the TCR library employed RNA extracted from PBMCs. Sequencing used peripheral blood mononuclear cells (PBMCs), obtained when the disease was refractory, from a patient treated with antithyroid drugs. The TCR was taken from a female donor with Graves disease. The chain uses TRBV29-1 and TRBJ2-5; possible D gene TRBD1, 5 bases. CDR3 sequence: CSVSGTGIQETQYF. CDR3 DNA sequence: TGCAGCGTTAGTGGTACAGGAATACAAGAGACCCAGTACTTC.